This entry features one T cell receptor beta chain sequence. What it binds is not known. This CDR3 region has 13 residues. Looked up from germline, CDR1 is SGHTA and CDR2 is FQGNSA. V dropped 8 bases and J dropped 7 bases, with 14 bases sitting between them. This sample was included in a study of tumor-infiltrating lymphocytes in localized non-small cell lung cancer. Across the whole study: Several tumor histologies, both smoking statuses, and some post-neoadjuvant chemotherapy samples were included.

Findings and limits, study-wide: Tumors had more T cell infiltration than uninvolved lung, per TCRbeta sequencing and CD3 counts.

Assay used: immunoSEQ multiplex PCR; TCRdb lists only in-frame clones, some missing. The data show about 29,000 clones, 80% to 90% seen once. The sequenced sample consisted of lung tumor tissue. The receptor was isolated from a human donor with non-small cell lung cancer. The chain recombines TRBV7-2 with TRBJ1-4; D may be TRBD1 (5 bases). The CDR3 region is CASGASSGEKLFF. The CDR3 bases are TGTGCCAGCGGGGCCTCCTCAGGTGAAAAACTGTTTTTT.